The 20 T cell receptor beta chains below all came from one sample that was sequenced in a study of cytomegalovirus exposure and HLA in healthy donors. PCR primers comprised 60 Vbeta and 13 Jbeta primers. This table comes from immunoSEQ multiplex PCR, and its TCRdb copy is limited to in-frame clones, with some not included. The data hold 110,000 or so clones, with over 75% observed a single time. The sequenced material came from PBMCs. These receptors originate from a woman in her late teens or twenties in good health and CMV-seronegative.

This clone appeared a single time. The chain is built from TRBV18 and TRBJ1-2, with D possibly TRBD1 on 6 matching bases. Germline CDR1 and CDR2: KGHSH and LQKENI. The CDR3 consists of 12 residues. The V end lost 5 bases, the J end lost 3 bases, and 7 bases lay between the germline ends. The CDR3: CASSAGDYGYTF. The CDR3 region has the DNA TGTGCCAGCTCAGCAGGGGACTATGGCTACACCTTC. The complete variable domain, with remaining parts taken from reference TRBV18 and TRBJ1-2, reads NAGVMQNPRHLVRRRGQEARLRCSPMKGHSHVYWYRQLPEEGLKFMVYLQKENIIDESGMPKERFSAEFPKEGPSILRIQQVVRGDSAAYFCASSAGDYGYTFGSGTRLTVV.

The rearrangement joins TRBV10-3 to TRBJ1-3; 8 bases are a match to TRBD1. This CDR3 is built from 13 residues. V dropped 10 bases and J dropped 4; count of bases not matched to a gene: 6. Germline-derived CDR1 and CDR2 are ENHRY and SYGVKD. The CDR3 reads CATRGQGGNTIYF. The CDR3 DNA is TGTGCCACACGAGGACAGGGCGGAAACACCATATATTTT.

The genes are TRBV7-9 and TRBJ1-2; a weak D match, TRBD1 (6 bases). Germline loops: CDR1 SEHNR, CDR2 FQNEAQ (reference sequence). V was pared by 2 bases and J by 6 bases, with 10 bases between. The CDR3 consists of 13 residues. The CDR3, as DNA: TGTGCCAGCAGCTTAAGGACAGCCAATGGCTACACCTTC. This translates into CASSLRTANGYTF.

The rearrangement links TRBV18 to TRBJ2-7; 7 bases align to TRBD1. Germline V gives CDR1 KGHSH, CDR2 LQKENI. V shed 2 bases, J shed 3 bases, and the junction held 13 bases outside the gene matches. The CDR3 spans 17 residues. CDR3 residues: CASSPSRTGVELYEQYF. The DNA for the CDR3 is TGTGCCAGCTCACCATCCAGAACAGGGGTGGAGCTCTACGAGCAGTACTTC.

This clone was observed a handful of times. The genes are TRBV4-2 and TRBJ2-1; 7 bases fit TRBD2. The CDR3 loop spans 16 amino acids. Germline CDR1 and CDR2: LGHNA and YNFKEQ. V was clipped by 1 base and J by 2 bases; unmatched bases: 5. The CDR3 nucleotides read TGTGCCAGCAGCCAAGTTGGGGCGGGAGCCTACAATGAGCAGTTCTTC. It specifies CASSQVGAGAYNEQFF.

The chain recombines TRBV5-1 with TRBJ2-2; TRBD2 matches 9 bases. The germline CDR1 and CDR2 sequences are SGHRS and YFSETQ. The CDR3 loop spans 16 amino acids. The junction had 8 bases not matched to a gene; V was cut back by 4 bases and J by 4 bases. The CDR3 region is CASSRDAGGPTGELFF. Written as DNA, the CDR3 is TGCGCCAGCAGCAGGGACGCGGGGGGGCCCACCGGGGAGCTGTTTTTT.

V and J are TRBV7-8 and TRBJ1-3; D is ambiguous. Germline V gene data show CDR1 as SGHVS and CDR2 as FQNEAQ. Trimming left V 3 bases short and J 3 bases short, with 6 bases between. There are 13 residues in the CDR3. CDR3 coding DNA: TGTGCCAGCAGCTTCCTTTTTGGAAACACCATATATTTT. This translates into CASSFLFGNTIYF. The entire variable domain, with the rest obtained from reference TRBV7-8 and TRBJ1-3, is as follows: GAGVSQSPRYKVAKRGQDVALRCDPISGHVSLFWYQQALGQGPEFLTYFQNEAQLDKSGLPSDRFFAERPEGSVSTLKIQRTQQEDSAVYLCASSFLFGNTIYFGEGSWLTVV.

The chain carries TRBV5-1 and TRBJ2-7; D is possibly TRBD1 (6 bases). This CDR3 is built from 16 residues. Trimming removed 2 bases from V and 4 bases from J, with 19 bases in between. Germline V gene lookup returns CDR1 SGHRS and CDR2 YFSETQ. The CDR3 sequence: CASSFVVEGRGYEQYV. The DNA of the CDR3 is TGCGCCAGCAGCTTCGTCGTCGAAGGCAGGGGATACGAGCAGTACGTC.

The chain combines TRBV2 with TRBJ1-2; tentative D call: TRBD1 (5 bases). CDR1 and CDR2 (germline): SNHLY, FYNNEI. The CDR3 sequence is 12 residues long. Trimming cost V 5 bases and J 4 bases, with 8 bases left between them. The chain's CDR3 is CASSWGGYGYTF. As DNA, the CDR3 is TGTGCCAGCAGTTGGGGGGGCTATGGCTACACCTTC.

The J gene is TRBJ2-4, the V gene TRBV28; tentative D call: TRBD2 (6 bases). Germline V CDR1 and CDR2: MDHEN, SYDVKM. V lost 5 bases to trimming and J lost 2 bases, with 22 bases between them. The CDR3 is 18 residues long. CDR3 amino acids: CASSPTTSGSGPKNIQYF. DNA for the CDR3: TGTGCCAGCAGTCCAACCACCTCCGGGAGCGGTCCCAAAAACATTCAGTACTTC.

A single count supports this clone. The genes are TRBV5-1 and TRBJ2-7, with D possibly TRBD1 on 5 matching bases. This CDR3 spans 17 amino acids. With 0 bases removed from V and 1 base from J, the gap between germline ends came to 17 bases. Germline CDR1 SGHRS, CDR2 YFSETQ. The CDR3 spells CASSLAWVRTKSYEQYF. The CDR3 region has the DNA TGCGCCAGCAGCTTGGCCTGGGTCAGGACAAAATCCTACGAGCAGTACTTC.

This rearrangement joins TRBV5-6 to TRBJ1-2; the D is unclear. The CDR3 spans 15 residues. V lost 4 bases and J 7 bases, leaving 20 bases between the germline ends. Per the germline V gene, CDR1 is SGHDT and CDR2 is YYEEEE. The CDR3 protein is CASSPRLSRFVGYTF. The DNA of the CDR3 is TGTGCCAGCAGCCCTCGATTGTCCAGATTTGTTGGCTACACCTTC.

The CDR3 loop is CASSLVQGARADTQYF. CDR3 DNA sequence: TGCGCCAGCAGCTTGGTACAGGGGGCGCGGGCAGATACGCAGTATTTT. The chain recombines TRBV5-1 with TRBJ2-3, with 9 positions matching TRBD1. V lost 0 bases and J lost 4; bases outside the gene matches: 6. Germline V gene sequence: CDR1 SGHRS, CDR2 YFSETQ. The CDR3 extends over 16 amino acids.

The table lists this clone with a few counts. This chain connects TRBV29-1 to TRBJ1-1; D ambiguous. CDR3 length equals 13 residues. Germline CDR1 is SQVTM and CDR2 is ANQGSEA. The germline V and J ends were trimmed by 3 bases and 0 bases, with 8 bases remaining between them. This CDR3 is CSVDTGMNTEAFF. Here the CDR3 DNA reads TGCAGCGTTGATACCGGGATGAACACTGAAGCTTTCTTT.

This clone was counted only a few times. The chain carries TRBV29-1 and TRBJ1-1; TRBD1 is a possible D gene (6 bases). Germline loops: CDR1 SQVTM, CDR2 ANQGSEA. This CDR3 is 17 amino acids long. Trimming cost V 0 bases and J 6 bases, with 23 bases left between them. As DNA, the CDR3 is TGCAGCGTTGAAGAGTTAATCGGGACACCTGAGGATTCTGAAGCTTTCTTT. As protein: CSVEELIGTPEDSEAFF.

The chain has TRBV6-1 and TRBJ2-5; TRBD1 agrees at 7 bases. Losses at the gene ends were 10 bases for V and 5 bases for J; bases not matched to a gene: 10. The CDR3 has 13 residues. The V gene's germline CDR1 is MNHNS and CDR2 SASEGT. CDR3 DNA: TGTGCCACCCTACAGGGGAACCTGGAGACCCAGTACTTC. It codes for CATLQGNLETQYF.

This clone was counted between two and nine times. The chain links TRBV28 to TRBJ1-4, with TRBD1 identical over 7 bases. This CDR3 comprises 15 residues. After removal of 2 bases from V and 5 bases from J, the junction contained 5 bases not matched to a gene. CDR1 is MDHEN and CDR2 is SYDVKM in the germline V gene. CDR3 coding DNA: TGTGCCAGCAGTTTAGGCCCAGGGGGGAATGAAAAACTGTTTTTT. This codes for CASSLGPGGNEKLFF. The variable domain in full, with the rest retrieved from reference TRBV28 and TRBJ1-4, is DVKVTQSSRYLVKRTGEKVFLECVQDMDHENMFWYRQDPGLGLRLIYFSYDVKMKEKGDIPEGYSVSREKKERFSLILESASTNQTSMYLCASSLGPGGNEKLFFGSGTQLSVL.

This sequence joins TRBV13 and TRBJ2-1, with D possibly being TRBD2 (6 bases). V gave up 5 bases and J gave up 0 bases, with 14 bases separating them. The CDR3 runs 16 residues. Looked up from germline, CDR1 is PRHDT and CDR2 is FYEKMQ (reference sequence). The CDR3 reads CASSPRAGSSYNEQFF. The CDR3 nucleotides read TGTGCCAGCAGCCCCCGAGCCGGGAGCTCCTACAATGAGCAGTTCTTC.

The rearrangement joins TRBV19 to TRBJ2-7, with D unclear. The germline V and J ends were trimmed by 3 bases and 2 bases, with 8 bases remaining between them. Germline V lookup: CDR1 LNHDA, CDR2 SQIVND (reference sequence). The CDR3 has 13 amino acids. The CDR3 DNA is TGTGCCAGTAGTATCGGTGTACCCTACGAGCAGTACTTC. Encoded protein: CASSIGVPYEQYF.

V usage is TRBV7-9 and J usage is TRBJ2-7; the match to TRBD2 covers 9 bases. Germline CDR1 and CDR2: SEHNR and FQNEAQ (reference sequence). J gave up 5 bases and V 1 base, and 15 bases lay outside the gene matches. This CDR3 is built from 18 residues. The CDR3 DNA reads as TGTGCCAGCAGCTTAGGGGAACGATTTGGGCGGGAGGGGCACGAGCAGTACTTC. Residues: CASSLGERFGREGHEQYF.